A selection of T cell receptor beta chains follows, all from one sample in a study of blood T cell repertoires in COVID-19. The repertoire was sequenced with immunoSEQ multiplex PCR; TCRdb's copy has only in-frame clones and lacks some. This sample has 99,000 or so clones, with more than 80% found just once. The specimen was peripheral blood. The source of these receptors is a man aged 55-75 years with acute or convalescent COVID-19. CDR3s include the opening cysteine and the closing phenylalanine or tryptophan. Each record gives: J gene, clone size, V gene, D gene, CDR3 protein, CDR3 DNA. The D gene is left open where the match is weak. Clone size is stated in some rows and not others, as once, few, many or a class when expanded.

j_gene: TRBJ1-1; abundance: NA; v_gene: TRBV5-5; d_gene: TRBD1; CDR3aa: CASSFRDRGEAFF; CDR3nt: TGTGCCAGCAGCTTCCGGGACAGGGGAGAAGCTTTCTTT
j_gene: TRBJ2-3; abundance: NA; v_gene: TRBV5-5; d_gene: NA; CDR3aa: CASIIPTAASSTDTQYF; CDR3nt: TGTGCCAGCATCATACCGACAGCCGCCTCGAGCACAGATACGCAGTATTTT
j_gene: TRBJ2-1; abundance: NA; v_gene: TRBV27; d_gene: NA; CDR3aa: CASSPRPLGLNEQFF; CDR3nt: TGTGCCAGCAGTCCGCGTCCGCTTGGGCTCAATGAGCAGTTCTTC
j_gene: TRBJ2-5; abundance: once; v_gene: TRBV6-5; d_gene: NA; CDR3aa: CASTPRVNQETQYF; CDR3nt: TGTGCCAGCACTCCGAGGGTCAATCAAGAGACCCAGTACTTC
j_gene: TRBJ2-7; abundance: NA; v_gene: TRBV28; d_gene: NA; CDR3aa: CASSSQTGRTYEQYF; CDR3nt: TGTGCCAGCAGTTCTCAGACAGGGAGGACCTACGAGCAGTACTTC
j_gene: TRBJ1-1; abundance: NA; v_gene: TRBV25-1; d_gene: NA; CDR3aa: CASREGRTNTEAFF; CDR3nt: TGTGCCAGCAGGGAGGGACGGACGAACACTGAAGCTTTCTTT
j_gene: TRBJ2-3; abundance: NA; v_gene: TRBV27; d_gene: NA; CDR3aa: CASSLGGFSTDTQYF; CDR3nt: TGTGCCAGCAGTTTAGGCGGCTTTAGCACAGATACGCAGTATTTT
j_gene: TRBJ1-2; abundance: NA; v_gene: TRBV4-3; d_gene: NA; CDR3aa: CASSPTGINGYTF; CDR3nt: TGCGCCAGCAGCCCGACAGGAATTAATGGCTACACCTTC
j_gene: TRBJ1-4; abundance: NA; v_gene: TRBV10-3; d_gene: NA; CDR3aa: CAISEDRGYDEKLFF; CDR3nt: TGTGCCATCAGTGAGGACCGAGGGTATGATGAAAAACTGTTTTTT
j_gene: TRBJ2-7; abundance: NA; v_gene: TRBV28; d_gene: NA; CDR3aa: CATVRVQAGFYEQYF; CDR3nt: TGTGCCACCGTACGGGTCCAGGCAGGGTTCTACGAGCAGTACTTC
j_gene: TRBJ1-1; abundance: NA; v_gene: TRBV25-1; d_gene: TRBD1; CDR3aa: CATSQTGGEAFF; CDR3nt: TGTGCCACGTCCCAAACAGGGGGCGAAGCTTTCTTT
j_gene: TRBJ1-1; abundance: NA; v_gene: TRBV6-2/TRBV6-3; d_gene: NA; CDR3aa: CASSYKLSDPQGRDEAFF; CDR3nt: TGTGCCAGCAGTTACAAGTTATCGGACCCGCAGGGTCGTGATGAAGCTTTCTTT
j_gene: TRBJ2-4; abundance: NA; v_gene: TRBV3-1/TRBV3-2; d_gene: TRBD1; CDR3aa: CASSLDRDIQYF; CDR3nt: TGTGCCAGCAGTCTTGACAGGGACATTCAGTACTTC
j_gene: TRBJ2-5; abundance: NA; v_gene: TRBV12-3/TRBV12-4; d_gene: NA; CDR3aa: CASSLTEEETQYF; CDR3nt: TGTGCCAGCAGTTTAACCGAGGAGGAGACCCAGTACTTC
j_gene: TRBJ1-2; abundance: NA; v_gene: TRBV29-1; d_gene: NA; CDR3aa: CSVQGNYGYTF; CDR3nt: TGCAGCGTCCAGGGAAACTATGGCTACACCTTC
j_gene: TRBJ1-2; abundance: NA; v_gene: TRBV5-1; d_gene: TRBD1; CDR3aa: CASSQTTGGGYGYTF; CDR3nt: TGCGCCAGCAGCCAAACCACAGGGGGCGGGTATGGCTACACCTTC
j_gene: TRBJ2-1; abundance: once; v_gene: TRBV10-1; d_gene: TRBD2; CDR3aa: CASIGGRLYNEQFF; CDR3nt: TGCGCCAGCATTGGCGGGAGGTTATACAATGAGCAGTTCTTC
j_gene: TRBJ1-5; abundance: NA; v_gene: TRBV5-5; d_gene: NA; CDR3aa: CASSLAGGSQHF; CDR3nt: TGTGCCAGCAGCTTGGCCGGGGGGTCCCAGCATTTT
j_gene: TRBJ2-3; abundance: once; v_gene: TRBV7-9; d_gene: NA; CDR3aa: CASSLSGNTDTQYF; CDR3nt: TGTGCCAGCAGCCTTAGCGGTAACACAGATACGCAGTATTTT
j_gene: TRBJ2-1; abundance: NA; v_gene: TRBV5-1; d_gene: NA; CDR3aa: CASSPENGVPSNEQFF; CDR3nt: TGCGCCAGCAGCCCGGAGAACGGTGTCCCCTCGAATGAGCAGTTCTTC
j_gene: TRBJ1-5; abundance: few; v_gene: TRBV5-4; d_gene: NA; CDR3aa: CASSLKPGSNQPQHF; CDR3nt: TGTGCCAGCAGCTTGAAACCCGGGTCTAACCAGCCCCAGCATTTT
j_gene: TRBJ2-3; abundance: NA; v_gene: TRBV15; d_gene: NA; CDR3aa: CATSRNVGGGTSTDTQYF; CDR3nt: TGTGCCACCAGCAGAAATGTTGGGGGCGGAACTAGCACAGATACGCAGTATTTT
j_gene: TRBJ2-2; abundance: NA; v_gene: TRBV15; d_gene: NA; CDR3aa: CATSRDSGGLGTGELFF; CDR3nt: TGTGCCACCAGCAGAGACTCAGGGGGGCTGGGCACCGGGGAGCTGTTTTTT
j_gene: TRBJ2-3; abundance: few; v_gene: TRBV27; d_gene: NA; CDR3aa: CASSPYDTGTDTQYF; CDR3nt: TGTGCCAGCAGCCCCTATGACACGGGGACAGATACGCAGTATTTT
j_gene: TRBJ2-1; abundance: NA; v_gene: TRBV5-5; d_gene: NA; CDR3aa: CASSLVVRDNEQFF; CDR3nt: TGTGCCAGCAGCTTGGTCGTCAGGGACAATGAGCAGTTCTTC
j_gene: TRBJ2-5; abundance: NA; v_gene: TRBV7-8; d_gene: NA; CDR3aa: CASSLVLETQYF; CDR3nt: TGTGCCAGCAGCTTAGTTCTAGAGACCCAGTACTTC
j_gene: TRBJ1-4; abundance: once; v_gene: TRBV11-2; d_gene: TRBD1; CDR3aa: CASSTWGQGEKLFF; CDR3nt: TGTGCCAGCAGCACGTGGGGACAGGGAGAAAAACTGTTTTTT
j_gene: TRBJ1-2; abundance: once; v_gene: TRBV7-2; d_gene: TRBD1; CDR3aa: CASSLGQGNYGYTF; CDR3nt: TGTGCCAGCAGTCTAGGACAGGGGAACTATGGCTACACCTTC
j_gene: TRBJ2-3; abundance: NA; v_gene: TRBV7-2; d_gene: NA; CDR3aa: CASSLGGQRADTQYF; CDR3nt: TGTGCCAGCAGCCTCGGGGGGCAGCGGGCAGATACGCAGTATTTT
j_gene: TRBJ1-1; abundance: NA; v_gene: TRBV28; d_gene: NA; CDR3aa: CASSPGHQGAEAFF; CDR3nt: TGTGCCAGCAGTCCCGGCCATCAGGGCGCCGAAGCTTTCTTT
j_gene: TRBJ2-2; abundance: NA; v_gene: TRBV6-5; d_gene: NA; CDR3aa: CASSQGPVTGELFF; CDR3nt: TGTGCCAGCAGTCAGGGGCCGGTCACCGGGGAGCTGTTTTTT
j_gene: TRBJ1-1; abundance: NA; v_gene: TRBV4-2; d_gene: NA; CDR3aa: CASSRERRDSHEAFF; CDR3nt: TGTGCCAGCAGCCGGGAGAGGAGGGATTCGCATGAAGCTTTCTTT
j_gene: TRBJ2-7; abundance: once; v_gene: TRBV4-2; d_gene: TRBD1; CDR3aa: CASSIRTGGFYEQYF; CDR3nt: TGTGCCAGCAGCATACGGACAGGGGGCTTCTACGAGCAGTACTTC
j_gene: TRBJ2-7; abundance: NA; v_gene: TRBV19; d_gene: TRBD2; CDR3aa: CASSTMAASGRTSSIYEQYF; CDR3nt: TGTGCCAGTAGCACAATGGCGGCTAGCGGGAGGACATCCTCTATCTACGAGCAGTACTTC
j_gene: TRBJ2-1; abundance: NA; v_gene: TRBV19; d_gene: NA; CDR3aa: CASSMLSEQFF; CDR3nt: TGTGCCAGTAGTATGCTTAGTGAGCAGTTCTTC
j_gene: TRBJ1-1; abundance: NA; v_gene: TRBV11-2; d_gene: NA; CDR3aa: CASSLTRRGSEAFF; CDR3nt: TGTGCCAGCAGCTTAACCCGAAGGGGGTCTGAAGCTTTCTTT
j_gene: TRBJ1-1; abundance: NA; v_gene: TRBV28; d_gene: NA; CDR3aa: CASSLFSGGGTEAFF; CDR3nt: TGTGCCAGCAGTTTATTCAGCGGAGGAGGCACTGAAGCTTTCTTT
j_gene: TRBJ2-1; abundance: NA; v_gene: TRBV2; d_gene: TRBD2; CDR3aa: CARAGAYNEQFF; CDR3nt: TGTGCCCGAGCGGGAGCCTACAATGAGCAGTTCTTC
j_gene: TRBJ2-5; abundance: NA; v_gene: TRBV24-1; d_gene: NA; CDR3aa: CATSAPGNQETQYF; CDR3nt: TGTGCCACCAGTGCTCCCGGGAACCAAGAGACCCAGTACTTC
j_gene: TRBJ1-5; abundance: NA; v_gene: TRBV18; d_gene: TRBD1; CDR3aa: CASSLPGQGVQPQHF; CDR3nt: TGTGCCAGCTCACTACCGGGACAGGGGGTTCAGCCCCAGCATTTT
j_gene: TRBJ1-2; abundance: NA; v_gene: TRBV19; d_gene: NA; CDR3aa: CASSRRSGGNYGYTF; CDR3nt: TGTGCCAGTAGCCGAAGATCTGGAGGAAACTATGGCTACACCTTC
j_gene: TRBJ1-5; abundance: NA; v_gene: TRBV6-5; d_gene: TRBD1; CDR3aa: CASSPTGPNQPQHF; CDR3nt: TGTGCCAGCAGTCCGACAGGGCCCAATCAGCCCCAGCATTTT
j_gene: TRBJ1-1; abundance: NA; v_gene: TRBV16; d_gene: NA; CDR3aa: CASSPSGRMNTEAFF; CDR3nt: TGTGCCAGCAGCCCATCCGGTCGAATGAACACTGAAGCTTTCTTT
j_gene: TRBJ1-5; abundance: NA; v_gene: TRBV19; d_gene: NA; CDR3aa: CASSMSGTSGQPQHF; CDR3nt: TGTGCCAGTAGTATGTCAGGGACAAGCGGACAGCCCCAGCATTTT
j_gene: TRBJ1-2; abundance: NA; v_gene: TRBV2; d_gene: NA; CDR3aa: CASSGTGFNYGYTF; CDR3nt: TGTGCCAGCAGTGGTACAGGGTTCAACTATGGCTACACCTTC
j_gene: TRBJ1-1; abundance: NA; v_gene: TRBV28; d_gene: NA; CDR3aa: CASSLPAPEAFF; CDR3nt: TGTGCCAGCAGTCTTCCAGCGCCTGAAGCTTTCTTT
j_gene: TRBJ1-2; abundance: NA; v_gene: TRBV5-1; d_gene: TRBD1; CDR3aa: CASSLGTGDWGYTF; CDR3nt: TGCGCCAGCAGCTTAGGGACAGGGGATTGGGGCTACACCTTC
j_gene: TRBJ1-2; abundance: once; v_gene: TRBV10-3; d_gene: NA; CDR3aa: CAISEPNTRVGYTF; CDR3nt: TGTGCCATCAGTGAGCCTAATACCAGGGTGGGCTACACCTTC
j_gene: TRBJ1-4; abundance: NA; v_gene: TRBV7-9; d_gene: NA; CDR3aa: CASSSRGATNEKLFF; CDR3nt: TGTGCCAGCAGCTCCCGAGGTGCAACTAATGAAAAACTGTTTTTT
j_gene: TRBJ2-3; abundance: NA; v_gene: TRBV4-3; d_gene: NA; CDR3aa: CASSQEFKRNTDTQYF; CDR3nt: TGCGCCAGCAGCCAAGAGTTTAAGCGGAACACAGATACGCAGTATTTT
j_gene: TRBJ1-1; abundance: NA; v_gene: TRBV6-2/TRBV6-3; d_gene: NA; CDR3aa: CASSRAGALNTEAFF; CDR3nt: TGTGCCAGCAGTCGGGCGGGGGCCCTGAACACTGAAGCTTTCTTT
j_gene: TRBJ1-1; abundance: NA; v_gene: TRBV7-8; d_gene: NA; CDR3aa: CASSLVQGNTEAFF; CDR3nt: TGTGCCAGCAGCTTAGTCCAGGGGAACACTGAAGCTTTCTTT
j_gene: TRBJ2-7; abundance: NA; v_gene: TRBV25-1; d_gene: NA; CDR3aa: CASSGSPAYEQYF; CDR3nt: TGTGCCAGCTCCGGGTCCCCAGCCTACGAGCAGTACTTC
j_gene: TRBJ2-6; abundance: few; v_gene: TRBV7-9; d_gene: NA; CDR3aa: CASSDTSGAGANVLTF; CDR3nt: TGTGCCAGCAGCGACACCTCAGGGGCTGGGGCCAACGTCCTGACTTTC
j_gene: TRBJ1-5; abundance: NA; v_gene: TRBV7-8; d_gene: NA; CDR3aa: CASSLVRREPQHF; CDR3nt: TGTGCCAGCAGCTTAGTTAGGAGGGAGCCCCAGCATTTT
j_gene: TRBJ1-2; abundance: once; v_gene: TRBV5-4; d_gene: TRBD1; CDR3aa: CASSFAGQGYGYTF; CDR3nt: TGTGCCAGCAGCTTTGCGGGACAGGGGTATGGCTACACCTTC
j_gene: TRBJ1-1; abundance: NA; v_gene: TRBV6-2/TRBV6-3; d_gene: TRBD1; CDR3aa: CASSLPGQGSNTEAFF; CDR3nt: TGTGCCAGCAGCCTCCCGGGACAGGGATCGAACACTGAAGCTTTCTTT